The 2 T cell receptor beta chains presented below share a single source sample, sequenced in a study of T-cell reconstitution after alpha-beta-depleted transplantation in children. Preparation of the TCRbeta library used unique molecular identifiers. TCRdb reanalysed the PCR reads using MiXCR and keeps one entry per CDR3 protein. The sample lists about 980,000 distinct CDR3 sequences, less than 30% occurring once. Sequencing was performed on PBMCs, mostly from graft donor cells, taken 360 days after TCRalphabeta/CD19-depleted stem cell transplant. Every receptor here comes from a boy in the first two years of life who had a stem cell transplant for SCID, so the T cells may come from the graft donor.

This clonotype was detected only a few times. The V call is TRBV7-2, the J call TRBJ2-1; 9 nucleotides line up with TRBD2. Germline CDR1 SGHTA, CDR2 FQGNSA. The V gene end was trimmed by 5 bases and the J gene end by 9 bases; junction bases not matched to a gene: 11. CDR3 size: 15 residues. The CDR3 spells CASSPDSGGNTEQFF. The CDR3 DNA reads TGTGCCAGCAGCCCCGACAGCGGGGGGAACACTGAGCAGTTCTTC.

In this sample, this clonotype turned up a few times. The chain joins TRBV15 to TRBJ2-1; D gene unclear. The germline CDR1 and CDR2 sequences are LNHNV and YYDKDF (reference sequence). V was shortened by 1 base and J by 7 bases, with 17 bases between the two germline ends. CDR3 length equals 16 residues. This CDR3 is CATSRAHPIQGNEQFF. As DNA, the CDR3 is TGTGCCACCAGCAGAGCACATCCTATTCAAGGGAATGAGCAGTTCTTC.